This record looks at one TCR beta chain sequence and its context. Its antigen remains unidentified. This record belongs to a study of PD-1 blockade in mismatch repair-deficient tumors. As for the study in general: Enrolled about 2012-2016, patients had progressing, pretreated mismatch repair-deficient cancers of approximately 13 types. Study outcomes and limitations: Tumor-resident clones, often absent from pretreatment blood, expanded after pembrolizumab and then contracted.

All patients were mismatch repair deficient, assessed by either PCR or immunohistochemistry. A few pembrolizumab responders had their TCRs sequenced. Sequencing used immunoSEQ multiplex PCR; TCRdb keeps in-frame clones, though not all of them. In the table there are around 130,000 clones, about 90% of which are singletons. The specimen comprised peripheral blood, sampled roughly 70 weeks after starting pembrolizumab. This TCR was sampled from an adult with mismatch repair-deficient cancer.

CDR3 in amino acids: CASSRLRLRTGGEETQYF. The CDR3 DNA is TGTGCCAGCAGCCGACTTAGGTTGAGGACAGGGGGTGAAGAGACCCAGTACTTC. The chain joins TRBV7-2 to TRBJ2-5, with 10 bases identical to TRBD1. This CDR3 has 18 amino acids. Germline CDR1 is SGHTA and CDR2 is FQGNSA. V shed 5 bases and J 3 bases; nucleotides not matched to a gene: 15.